A single sample gave rise to the 25 T cell receptor beta chains below, sequenced in a study of blood T cell repertoires in COVID-19. Assay: immunoSEQ multiplex PCR; the TCRdb copy retains only in-frame clones and omits some. Here the sample spans hundreds of thousands of clones, roughly 90% being singletons. The sample was peripheral blood. These receptors were obtained from a man in his sixties who had recovered from COVID-19.

This clone was seen just once. The rearrangement links TRBV4-1 to TRBJ1-1; D is unclear. Per the germline V gene, CDR1 is MGHRA and CDR2 is YSYEKL. Deletions cut 0 bases from V and 10 bases from J, with 9 bases between. CDR3 length: 12 amino acids. The CDR3 DNA reads TGCGCCAGCAGCCAAGATTTCCGGGTAGCTTTCTTT. This encodes CASSQDFRVAFF.

J is TRBJ1-3 and V is TRBV7-6; 7 bases map to TRBD1. CDR3 length: 16 amino acids. J lost 0 bases, V lost 5 bases, and 7 bases had no gene match. Germline V lookup: CDR1 SGHVS, CDR2 FNYEAQ. CDR3 DNA: TGTGCCAGCAGCGCCCAGGGACAGAGCTCTGGAAACACCATATATTTT. This sequence encodes CASSAQGQSSGNTIYF.

The V gene is TRBV20-1, the J gene TRBJ2-5; D remains unclear. Germline assignment: CDR1 DFQATT and CDR2 SNEGSKA (reference sequence). V lost 3 bases and J 4 bases, leaving 15 bases between the germline ends. The CDR3 has 14 residues. CDR3: CSASGLIGAETQYF. The CDR3 nucleotides are TGCAGTGCTAGTGGGTTGATCGGAGCAGAGACCCAGTACTTC.

The chain links TRBV9 to TRBJ2-1; 14 bases are a match to TRBD2. This CDR3 contains 16 residues. Germline V gene sequence: CDR1 SGDLS, CDR2 YYNGEE. V trimming: 2 bases; J trimming: 2 bases; junction bases outside the gene matches: 0. The CDR3 spells CASSVGLAGAYNEQFF. The CDR3 DNA reads as TGTGCCAGCAGCGTGGGACTAGCGGGAGCCTACAATGAGCAGTTCTTC. The full variable domain, rest sourced from reference TRBV9 and TRBJ2-1, is DSGVTQTPKHLITATGQRVTLRCSPRSGDLSVYWYQQSLDQGLQFLIQYYNGEERAKGNILERFSAQQFPDLHSELNLSSLELGDSALYFCASSVGLAGAYNEQFFGPGTRLTVL.

The V gene is TRBV27, the J gene TRBJ2-2, with 9 nucleotides matching TRBD2. V lost 2 bases and J lost 4; bases outside the gene matches: 11. This CDR3 contains 18 residues. Per the germline V gene, CDR1 is MNHEY and CDR2 is SMNVEV (reference sequence). The CDR3 sequence is CASSLGLAYSRLTGELFF. CDR3 nucleotide sequence: TGTGCCAGCAGTTTAGGACTAGCGTACTCGCGTCTCACCGGGGAGCTGTTTTTT.

The chain uses TRBV15 and TRBJ2-3; 7 nucleotides match TRBD1. CDR3 length equals 15 residues. The germline CDR1 and CDR2 sequences are LNHNV and YYDKDF (reference sequence). With 4 bases clipped from V and 2 bases from J, the junction kept 6 bases outside the gene matches. CDR3: CATSKRQGDTDTQYF. As DNA, the CDR3 is TGTGCCACCAGCAAGAGACAGGGCGACACAGATACGCAGTATTTT.

This chain uses TRBV10-2 with TRBJ1-5; D gene unclear. CDR1 is WSHSY, CDR2 SAAADI, per germline. Trimming pared 10 bases from V and 2 bases from J, leaving 18 bases between. This CDR3 is 15 amino acids long. The CDR3 protein is CATGETGGGNQPQHF. CDR3 DNA sequence: TGCGCCACCGGTGAAACCGGCGGAGGCAATCAGCCCCAGCATTTT.

The chain combines TRBV21-1 with TRBJ2-7; the D segment call TRBD1 is taken from the table without a DNA check. TRBV21-1 is recorded as a pseudogene. The CDR3 runs 15 residues. The CDR3 sequence is CASSPPQGGKYEQYV. CDR3 DNA sequence: TGTGCCAGCAGCCCCCCCCAGGGGGGAAAGTACGAGCAGTACGTC.

The chain is built from TRBV7-8 and TRBJ1-3; 8 nucleotides agree with TRBD1. V lost 6 bases and J lost 2; bases outside the gene matches: 6. CDR3 size: 15 residues. Per germline, CDR1 SGHVS and CDR2 FQNEAQ. CDR3 DNA sequence: TGTGCCAGCAGACCGGGACAGGCCACTGGAAACACCATATATTTT. It yields the protein CASRPGQATGNTIYF.

The J gene is TRBJ2-7, the V gene TRBV18, with TRBD1 matching 9 bases. Germline assignment: CDR1 KGHSH and CDR2 LQKENI. The trim removed 5 bases at V and 4 bases at J, leaving 12 bases unmatched. The CDR3 has 16 residues. The CDR3 coding sequence is TGTGCCAGCTCATCGGGACCGGGACAGGGATTTTACGAGCAGTACTTC. It encodes CASSSGPGQGFYEQYF.

This rearrangement joins TRBV6-5 to TRBJ1-4; tentatively, D is TRBD1 (6 bases). Germline CDR1 MNHEY, CDR2 SVGAGI. V shed 2 bases and J shed 7 bases, with 17 bases lying between them. This CDR3 is 16 amino acids long. CDR3 sequence: CASSYAQGTWSEKLFF. CDR3 sequence (DNA): TGTGCCAGCAGTTACGCGCAGGGGACCTGGAGTGAAAAACTGTTTTTT.

The rearrangement uses TRBV27 and TRBJ1-1, with TRBD1 identical over 8 bases. This CDR3 comprises 15 residues. J gave up 0 bases and V 3 bases, and 3 bases lay outside the gene matches. Germline CDR1 reads MNHEY; CDR2 reads SMNVEV (reference sequence). The CDR3 spells CASSFQDRVNTEAFF. DNA for the CDR3: TGTGCCAGCAGTTTCCAGGACAGGGTGAACACTGAAGCTTTCTTT.

This sequence joins TRBV28 and TRBJ1-2; tentatively, D is TRBD1 (5 bases). The V end was cut by 6 bases, the J end by 0 bases, with 8 bases between. The CDR3 consists of 13 residues. The germline gives CDR1 MDHEN, CDR2 SYDVKM. CDR3 sequence reads: CASRTRANYGYTF. In nucleotides, the CDR3 is TGTGCCAGCAGGACCAGGGCTAACTATGGCTACACCTTC.

The chain carries TRBV11-2 and TRBJ2-7; D gene ambiguous. This CDR3 contains 14 residues. Trimming took off 0 bases at V and 4 bases at J, with 10 bases between the two ends. Germline-derived CDR1 and CDR2 are SGHAT and FQNNGV. CDR3 protein: CASSLEETDYEQYF. CDR3 nucleotides: TGTGCCAGCAGCTTAGAGGAGACTGATTACGAGCAGTACTTC.

V gene TRBV21-1 combines with J gene TRBJ2-1; the DNA was not used to check the table's D call, TRBD2. TRBV21-1 is a recognized pseudogene. The CDR3 extends over 10 amino acids. CDR3 sequence (DNA): TGTGCCAGCAGCAATTGCTACTATCTCTTC. This gives the protein CASSNCYYLF.

The genes are TRBV30 and TRBJ1-5; D uncertain. The length of the CDR3 is 13 residues. Germline V gene data show CDR1 as GTSNPN and CDR2 as SVGIG (reference sequence). Trimming took 2 bases from V and 5 from J, leaving 10 bases between them. The CDR3 loop is CAWSLGVDQPQHF. The CDR3 DNA reads as TGTGCCTGGAGTCTCGGAGTGGATCAGCCCCAGCATTTT.

The J gene is TRBJ2-7, the V gene TRBV12-3 or TRBV12-4; weak D call: TRBD1 (6 bases). The V end lost 7 bases, the J end lost 5 bases, and 15 bases lay between the germline ends. There are 13 residues in the CDR3. The CDR3 region is CASTNKGDHEQYV. The CDR3 bases are TGTGCCAGCACAAACAAGGGGGACCACGAGCAGTACGTC.

The chain uses TRBV3-1 (or the pseudogene TRBV3-2) and TRBJ2-7, with a possible D match to TRBD2 (6 bases). This CDR3 has 13 residues. The germline V and J ends were trimmed by 3 bases and 6 bases, with 12 bases remaining between them. Germline V CDR1 and CDR2: LGHDT, YNNKEL (reference sequence). CDR3 nucleotide sequence: TGTGCCAGCAGCCAGAACTACGGGGGCGAGCAGTACTTC. It codes for CASSQNYGGEQYF.

The chain uses TRBV9 and TRBJ1-3; D is unclear. This CDR3 has 16 residues. Germline CDR1 and CDR2: SGDLS and YYNGEE. The V gene lost 0 bases and the J gene lost 8 bases, with 18 bases spanning the gap. The CDR3 reads CASSVGPGEPTDTIYF. The CDR3 DNA follows: TGTGCCAGCAGCGTAGGTCCCGGGGAACCGACGGACACCATATATTTT.

This chain connects TRBV5-1 to TRBJ1-1; D is possibly TRBD1 (6 bases). From germline, CDR1 is SGHRS and CDR2 YFSETQ. Between the trimmed V and J ends, which lost 5 bases and 0 bases, there was a span of 14 bases. This CDR3 spans 15 amino acids. As DNA, the CDR3 is TGCGCCAGCAGATCTACAGGGTCTTTGAACACTGAAGCTTTCTTT. Protein sequence: CASRSTGSLNTEAFF.

The chain recombines TRBV27 with TRBJ1-2, with D possibly being TRBD1 (6 bases). V dropped 10 bases and J dropped 1 base, with 13 bases sitting between them. This CDR3 comprises 13 residues. Germline CDR1 and CDR2: MNHEY and SMNVEV (reference sequence). The DNA of the CDR3 is TGTGCCACCTCGGACAGAAATAACTATGGCTACACCTTC. Translation: CATSDRNNYGYTF.

The J gene is TRBJ1-2, the V gene TRBV6-5; D perhaps matches TRBD1 (6 bases). The CDR3 is 12 amino acids. Germline values: CDR1 MNHEY, CDR2 SVGAGI. Trimming took 7 bases from V and 5 from J, leaving 11 bases between them. The CDR3 region is CASTGAVYGYTF. DNA for the CDR3: TGTGCCAGCACAGGGGCGGTTTATGGCTACACCTTC.

The CDR3 DNA reads as TGTGCCAGTAGTATAGGGGGAGTGAACACTGAAGCTTTCTTT. It yields the protein CASSIGGVNTEAFF. This chain joins TRBV19 and TRBJ1-1; D unclear. V lost 1 base, J lost 0 bases, and 6 bases lay in between. The CDR3 spans 14 residues. CDR1 LNHDA and CDR2 SQIVND come from the germline V gene (reference sequence).

The chain couples TRBV4-2 to TRBJ2-3; D perhaps matches TRBD2 (6 bases). V lost 0 bases and J 1 base, leaving 23 bases between the germline ends. The CDR3 runs 20 residues. Germline CDR1 LGHNA, CDR2 YNFKEQ. The CDR3 region is CASSQEILGRGVVRTDTQYF. The CDR3 DNA reads as TGTGCCAGCAGCCAAGAGATACTAGGTCGCGGGGTAGTCCGCACAGATACGCAGTATTTT.

The rearrangement uses TRBV2 and TRBJ2-1; TRBD2 aligns across 9 bases. The length of the CDR3 is 15 residues. Trimming at V came to 5 bases and at J to 8 bases, leaving 10 bases not matched to a gene. Germline V gives CDR1 SNHLY, CDR2 FYNNEI. CDR3 sequence reads: CASSSPGTSRDEQFF. The CDR3 DNA reads as TGTGCCAGCAGTTCTCCCGGGACTAGCCGGGATGAGCAGTTCTTC.